What follows describes a single T cell receptor (beta chain). Its antigen is as yet unknown. Germline V gene sequence: CDR1 MNHEY, CDR2 SVGAGI. The CDR3 has 13 residues. V lost 6 bases to trimming and J lost 1 base, with 10 bases between them. These data originate in a study of cytomegalovirus exposure and HLA in healthy donors. With 60 Vbeta and 13 Jbeta primers, the PCR was carried out. The protocol was immunoSEQ multiplex PCR, while the TCRdb copy is restricted to in-frame clones and leaves out a portion. In the table there are around 150,000 clones, around four fifths of which are singletons. General study points: HLA alleles showed associations with about 15,000 TCR beta sequences in a later analysis, at a 0.05 false discovery rate. A likely sequencing artifact accounted for one observed cluster of highly shared sequence variants.

The TCR originated in a man younger than 30 in good health and CMV-seronegative. The rearrangement joins TRBV6-5 to TRBJ2-7; the D gene is possibly TRBD1 (6 bases). The specimen sequenced was PBMCs. CDR3 sequence (DNA): TGTGCCAGCAGCCGGGACAATTCCTACGAGCAGTACTTC. Translated: CASSRDNSYEQYF.